The clone carrying this T cell receptor beta chain was picked up a small number of times. This entry belongs to a study of blood T cell repertoires in COVID-19. The length of the CDR3 is 15 residues. CDR1 is SGHRS and CDR2 is YFSETQ in the germline V gene. V shed 2 bases and J shed 4 bases, with 13 bases lying between them. As originally analysed: For nucleated cells, counts were estimated from reference gene primer amplification. Measured with immunoSEQ multiplex PCR; TCRdb has only the in-frame clones, and not every one. Clone size and the V and J calls come from that table; the DNA yielded D and trimming. Found here are 75,000 to 85,000 clones, over 75% of them singletons; the top ten hold approximately 5%.

The source of this sequence is a man between 45 and 60 years old with active COVID-19. Material for sequencing was peripheral blood. The rearrangement links TRBV5-1 to TRBJ1-5, with TRBD1 as a possible D gene (6 bases). The CDR3 nucleotides read TGCGCCAGCAGCTTCACCGGGACAACTAATCAGCCCCAGCATTTT. This sequence encodes CASSFTGTTNQPQHF.